A single sample is the source of the 19 T cell receptor beta chains below, sequenced in a study of shared clonotypes between healthy human individuals. CD45RO negativity and positive selection for CCR7 defined naive CD8 cells, a population that excluded terminally differentiated effector memory CD45RA+ cells. The table came from immunoSEQ multiplex PCR; TCRdb's copy has only in-frame clones and leaves some out. The sample lists roughly 650,000 clones, approximately 96% occurring once. The sample taken for sequencing was naive CD8+ T cells sorted from blood. All receptors come from a woman in her twenties or thirties in good health.

This chain joins TRBV4-1 and TRBJ1-4; no clear D gene. The ends were cut back, 8 bases at V and 4 bases at J, with 5 bases in the middle. This CDR3 spans 11 amino acids. Germline V gene lookup returns CDR1 MGHRA and CDR2 YSYEKL. This CDR3 reads CASRDNEKLFF. The CDR3 nucleotides read TGCGCCAGCCGGGATAATGAAAAACTGTTTTTT.

This rearrangement joins TRBV5-3 to TRBJ2-5; D remains unclear. TRBV5-3 is classed as an ORF, of uncertain function. This CDR3 is built from 14 residues. V was pared by 4 bases and J by 5 bases, with 15 bases between. CDR3 residues: CARSKKGPEETQYF. The CDR3, as DNA: TGTGCCAGAAGCAAGAAAGGGCCGGAGGAGACCCAGTACTTC.

The rearrangement uses TRBV25-1 and TRBJ2-1; 12 bases fit TRBD1. Germline values: CDR1 MGHDK, CDR2 SYGVNS. This CDR3 has 17 residues. V lost 5 bases, J lost 8 bases, and 13 bases stayed unmatched. The chain's CDR3 is CASSNYAPGQGADEQFF. The CDR3 region has the DNA TGTGCCAGCAGTAATTATGCTCCGGGACAGGGGGCCGATGAGCAGTTCTTC.

The gene calls are TRBV19 and TRBJ2-7; TRBD2 matches 9 bases. The CDR3 spans 15 residues. Germline CDR1 is LNHDA and CDR2 is SQIVND (reference sequence). V was pared by 0 bases and J by 7 bases, with 7 bases of the junction left unmatched. For the CDR3, the DNA is TGTGCCAGTAGTATAGATGGGATAGCGGGAGTAGAGCAGTACTTC. It yields the protein CASSIDGIAGVEQYF. Full variable domain (missing parts from reference TRBV19 and TRBJ2-7): DGGITQSPKYLFRKEGQNVTLSCEQNLNHDAMYWYRQDPGQGLRLIYYSQIVNDFQKGDIAEGYSVSREKKESFPLTVTSAQKNPTAFYLCASSIDGIAGVEQYFGPGTRLTVT.

CDR3 loop: CASSENRGATNEKLFF. The DNA for the CDR3 is TGTGCCAGCAGTGAAAATAGGGGCGCAACTAATGAAAAACTGTTTTTT. The rearrangement links TRBV6-1 to TRBJ1-4, with D perhaps matching TRBD1 (5 bases). CDR3 length: 16 residues. The germline gives CDR1 MNHNS, CDR2 SASEGT. V was cut by 2 bases and J by 0 bases, with 10 bases left in between.

In its sample, this clone was seen once. The V call is TRBV20-1, the J call TRBJ1-6; D is perhaps TRBD1 (6 bases). CDR1 DFQATT and CDR2 SNEGSKA come from the germline V gene (reference sequence). V shed 7 bases and J shed 8 bases, with 9 bases lying between them. CDR3 length: 11 residues. CDR3 in amino acids: CSVNRDSPLHF. CDR3 DNA: TGCAGTGTAAACAGGGATTCACCCCTCCACTTT.

In regard to this clone: Other DNA sequences in this specimen translate into the identical CDR3. V and J are TRBV5-6 and TRBJ1-1; no firm D call. The CDR3 length is 12 residues. Deletions cut 2 bases from V and 3 bases from J, with 5 bases between. Per the germline V gene, CDR1 is SGHDT and CDR2 is YYEEEE. The CDR3 here is CASSLTDTEAFF. CDR3 DNA: TGTGCCAGCAGCTTAACGGACACTGAAGCTTTCTTT.

This rearrangement joins TRBV10-2 to TRBJ2-3; D is unclear. V lost 6 bases to trimming and J lost 3 bases, with 13 bases between them. Germline lookup yields CDR1 WSHSY and CDR2 SAAADI. CDR3 length: 14 residues. CDR3 coding DNA: TGCGCCAGCAGCGCCCCTCTTTCTACAGATACGCAGTATTTT. As protein: CASSAPLSTDTQYF.

CDR3 amino acids: CASSFNNVAGDWEQYF. The CDR3 DNA is TGTGCCAGCAGCTTTAACAACGTAGCGGGAGACTGGGAGCAGTACTTC. The genes are TRBV7-9 and TRBJ2-7, with TRBD2 matching over 9 bases. V lost 3 bases to trimming and J lost 7 bases; unmatched junction nucleotides: 13. Germline V gene data show CDR1 as SEHNR and CDR2 as FQNEAQ (reference sequence). This CDR3 has 16 amino acids. Filled out from reference TRBV7-9 and TRBJ2-7, the complete variable domain reads DTGVSQNPRHKITKRGQNVTFRCDPISEHNRLYWYRQTLGQGPEFLTYFQNEAQLEKSRLLSDRFSAERPKGSFSTLEIQRTEQGDSAMYLCASSFNNVAGDWEQYFGPGTRLTVT.

The table lists this clone with a count of one. The J gene is TRBJ2-1, the V gene TRBV6-5; possibly TRBD1 or TRBD2 for D (6 bases each). This CDR3 comprises 14 residues. CDR1 is MNHEY, CDR2 SVGAGI, per germline. V lost 6 bases to trimming and J lost 6 bases, with 15 bases between them. CDR3 region: CASSIVQGGNEQFF. CDR3 DNA sequence: TGTGCCAGCAGCATCGTACAGGGAGGCAATGAGCAGTTCTTC.

The chain joins TRBV7-8 to TRBJ2-5; D remains ambiguous. The CDR3 length is 10 residues. CDR1 is SGHVS and CDR2 is FQNEAQ in the germline V gene. V lost 6 bases to trimming and J lost 5 bases, with 4 bases between them. This chain's CDR3 is CASSGETQYF. In nucleotides, the CDR3 is TGTGCCAGCAGTGGTGAGACCCAGTACTTC. Complete variable domain (other parts from reference TRBV7-8 and TRBJ2-5): GAGVSQSPRYKVAKRGQDVALRCDPISGHVSLFWYQQALGQGPEFLTYFQNEAQLDKSGLPSDRFFAERPEGSVSTLKIQRTQQEDSAVYLCASSGETQYFGPGTRLLVL.

The V and J genes are TRBV11-2 and TRBJ2-7, with 7 bases that match TRBD1. The CDR3 loop spans 14 amino acids. After removal of 1 base from V and 6 bases from J, the junction contained 6 bases not matched to a gene. CDR1 is SGHAT, CDR2 FQNNGV, per germline. CDR3 protein: CASSLVGQDGEQYF. Written as DNA, the CDR3 is TGTGCCAGCAGCTTAGTCGGACAGGATGGCGAGCAGTACTTC. The whole variable domain, filled in from reference TRBV11-2 and TRBJ2-7, reads EAGVAQSPRYKIIEKRQSVAFWCNPISGHATLYWYQQILGQGPKLLIQFQNNGVVDDSQLPKDRFSAERLKGVDSTLKIQPAKLEDSAVYLCASSLVGQDGEQYFGPGTRLTVT.

The chain employs TRBV7-6 and TRBJ2-1; D is possibly TRBD2 (6 bases). The germline CDR1 and CDR2 sequences are SGHVS and FNYEAQ. The CDR3 length is 15 residues. The germline V and J ends were trimmed by 5 bases and 0 bases, with 11 bases remaining between them. CDR3 DNA sequence: TGTGCCAGCAGCCACTGGGGAGGCTCCTACAATGAGCAGTTCTTC. Encoded protein: CASSHWGGSYNEQFF.

The rearrangement links TRBV5-1 to TRBJ2-2; D ambiguous. Germline CDR1 reads SGHRS; CDR2 reads YFSETQ. The V and J ends lost 0 bases and 6 bases respectively, with 6 bases between them. CDR3 length: 13 residues. In DNA form, the CDR3 reads TGCGCCAGCAGCTTGGTAGAGTCCGGGGAGCTGTTTTTT. Translating it yields CASSLVESGELFF.

This chain links TRBV7-9 with TRBJ1-3, with D possibly matching TRBD1 (5 bases). The CDR3 runs to 15 residues. Deletions cut 3 bases from V and 4 bases from J, with 13 bases between. Germline V lookup: CDR1 SEHNR, CDR2 FQNEAQ (reference sequence). The CDR3 region has the DNA TGTGCCAGCAGCTTCCCGGGGACGGAGGGAAACACCATATATTTT. This gives the protein CASSFPGTEGNTIYF.

The chain joins TRBV19 to TRBJ2-1; D perhaps matches TRBD1 (6 bases). The CDR3 loop spans 14 amino acids. Trimming took 8 bases from V and 1 from J, leaving 12 bases between them. Germline values: CDR1 LNHDA, CDR2 SQIVND (reference sequence). Here the CDR3 reads CASLDRKSYNEQFF. Here the CDR3 DNA reads TGTGCCAGTCTCGACAGGAAATCCTACAATGAGCAGTTCTTC.

The V gene is TRBV4-1, the J gene TRBJ1-4; D remains unclear. CDR1 and CDR2 (germline): MGHRA, YSYEKL. This CDR3 has 16 residues. Trimming shortened V by 1 base and J by 7 bases, and 16 bases separated the two germline ends. This CDR3 reads CASSQGLKVQTEKLFF. CDR3 nucleotides: TGCGCCAGCAGCCAAGGTTTAAAGGTACAGACTGAAAAACTGTTTTTT.

V is TRBV11-2 and J is TRBJ2-1; 9 bases line up with TRBD2. Looked up from germline, CDR1 is SGHAT and CDR2 is FQNNGV. The CDR3 spans 16 residues. Trimming removed 5 bases from V and 4 bases from J; junction bases left unmatched: 9. The CDR3 sequence is CASSAQREVLYNEQFF. CDR3 nucleotide sequence: TGTGCCAGCAGCGCTCAGCGGGAGGTTCTATACAATGAGCAGTTCTTC.

The table lists this clone with a count of one. Different DNA sequences within this sample yield the same CDR3. V usage is TRBV14 and J usage is TRBJ2-3, with 9 bases that match TRBD2. Per germline, CDR1 SGHDN and CDR2 FVKESK. Germline trimming cut 3 bases from V and 1 base from J; bases unmatched to any gene: 2. The CDR3 spans 15 residues. The CDR3 loop reads CASSHLAGGTDTQYF. The CDR3 nucleotides are TGTGCCAGCAGCCACTTAGCGGGAGGCACAGATACGCAGTATTTT.